This TCR beta chain was profiled in a study of blood T cells in healthy people across ages. Sample-barcoded 5' priming and a J-beta primer mix drove a second PCR of roughly 6 to 12 cycles. CDR3-containing paired-end reads numbering at least 3 million came from each sample. Via MiXCR, TCRdb re-called the 5' RACE reads, giving one row per CDR3 protein. The table has about 810,000 distinct CDR3 sequences, roughly 40% seen once. In the case of this clonotype: One end of the junction varies from germline; a read error may be responsible.

Healthy Caucasian individuals from Russia aged about 6 to 90 were enrolled as donors. Each donor's blood draw was around 9.1 milliliters of peripheral blood. Total RNA, at least 5.5 micrograms per sample, came from PBMCs. CDR3 size: 15 residues. Germline CDR1 and CDR2: MNHEY and SVGAGI. The sequenced sample was blood. This clonotype originated in a man between 18 and 35 years old in good health. The chain carries TRBV6-5 and TRBJ2-3; the D gene is possibly TRBD1 (6 bases). The CDR3 reads CAGSYLYTGKDTQYF. DNA for the CDR3: TGTGCCGGCAGTTACTTATATACAGGGAAAGATACGCAGTATTTT.